The clone carrying this T cell receptor beta chain was seen more than once but under ten times. Germline values: CDR1 SGHRS, CDR2 YFSETQ. CDR3 length: 14 residues. The V gene end was trimmed by 5 bases and the J gene end by 7 bases; junction bases not matched to a gene: 10. TCRdb used MiXCR to reprocess the RT-PCR reads, holding one entry per CDR3 protein. The sample contains 550,000 to 750,000 distinct CDR3 sequences, about 14% of which appear only once. This TCR was recovered from a female donor in good health, serving as a healthy control. This chain uses TRBV5-1 with TRBJ2-7, with TRBD1 matching 9 bases. Source material: memory CD4+ T cells from blood. CDR3 region: CASRPWTGEEEQYF. CDR3 nucleotides: TGCGCCAGCAGGCCCTGGACAGGGGAAGAAGAGCAGTACTTC.